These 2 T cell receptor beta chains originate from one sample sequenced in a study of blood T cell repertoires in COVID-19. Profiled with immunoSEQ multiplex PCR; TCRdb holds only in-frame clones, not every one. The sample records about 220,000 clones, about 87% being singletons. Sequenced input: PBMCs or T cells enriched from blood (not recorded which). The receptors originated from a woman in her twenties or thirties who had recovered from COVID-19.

CDR3 residues: CASSTSGKANYGYTF. CDR3 DNA sequence: TGTGCCAGTAGTACTTCAGGGAAGGCTAACTATGGCTACACCTTC. V and J are TRBV19 and TRBJ1-2; maybe TRBD1 (5 bases). V lost 4 bases and J lost 0, with 12 bases in between. The CDR3 sequence is 15 residues long. In germline, CDR1 is LNHDA, CDR2 SQIVND (reference sequence).

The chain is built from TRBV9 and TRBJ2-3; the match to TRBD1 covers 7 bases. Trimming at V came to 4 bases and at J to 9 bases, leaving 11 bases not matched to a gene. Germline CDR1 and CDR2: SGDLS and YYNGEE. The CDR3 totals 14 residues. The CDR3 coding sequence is TGTGCCAGCAGCTCCGGGACAGTCCCCTCCACGCAGTATTTT. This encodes CASSSGTVPSTQYF.